The clone carrying this T cell receptor (beta chain) occurred many times. No antigen is known for it. Time point in this sample: longitudinal time-point 3. These data originate in a study of neurological immune-mediated disorders. Over 190 million TCR-beta sequences from 15-18 subjects came out of each sequencing run. TCRdb used MiXCR to reprocess the 5' RACE reads, holding one entry per CDR3 protein. This sample has around 100,000 distinct CDR3 sequences; more than 10% occur once, and the top ten carry more than 2.5%. CDR1 is DFQATT and CDR2 is SNEGSKA in the germline V gene (reference sequence). This CDR3 comprises 15 residues. Trimming took off 2 bases at V and 5 bases at J, with 19 bases between the two ends. Study conclusions and caveats: Sharing of CDR3 amino acid sequences among expanded clones across subjects was absent, suggesting private repertoires in all groups. HTLV-1-associated myelopathy ranked highest for TCR clonal expansion and multiple sclerosis lowest, beneath healthy controls.

Sequencing used PBMCs. This clonotype was sampled from a female donor with HTLV-1-associated myelopathy (HAM/TSP). The chain has TRBV20-1 and TRBJ2-7, with a weak D call TRBD1 (8 bases). CDR3 coding DNA: TGCAGTGCTAGAACCCCACAGGGGGAGGGAGACGAGCAGTACTTC. Translated: CSARTPQGEGDEQYF.